One and the same sample provided the 26 T cell receptor beta chains below, sequenced in a study of blood T cell repertoires in COVID-19. Clones were read by immunoSEQ multiplex PCR, and TCRdb kept only the in-frame ones, dropping some. The sample has over 250,000 clones; around 85% are singletons. Sequences were obtained from peripheral blood. All receptors derive from a human donor with COVID-19, enrolled during active disease. The donor label of this sample is uncertain.

The genes are TRBV11-2 and TRBJ2-3; no reliable D call. CDR1 and CDR2 (germline): SGHAT, FQNNGV. This CDR3 has 11 residues. V was clipped by 4 bases and J by 5 bases, with 4 bases between them. The DNA for the CDR3 is TGTGCCAGCAGCTCCAGAGATACGCAGTATTTT. It codes for CASSSRDTQYF.

This sequence joins TRBV11-2 and TRBJ1-3; D gene unclear. V shed 4 bases and J shed 2 bases, with 15 bases lying between them. This CDR3 spans 16 amino acids. Germline V gene data show CDR1 as SGHAT and CDR2 as FQNNGV. The CDR3 sequence: CASSSSVLVAGNTIYF. CDR3 DNA sequence: TGTGCCAGCAGCTCCAGTGTGCTAGTTGCTGGAAACACCATATATTTT.

This clone showed up just once. This chain links TRBV3-1 (or the pseudogene TRBV3-2) with TRBJ1-1; 7 bases agree with TRBD1. CDR1 and CDR2 (germline): LGHDT, YNNKEL (reference sequence). After removal of 4 bases from V and 4 bases from J, the junction contained 9 bases not matched to a gene. There are 15 residues in the CDR3. The CDR3 loop is CASSPSPTGRTEAFF. CDR3 in DNA: TGTGCCAGCAGCCCCTCCCCGACAGGGCGCACTGAAGCTTTCTTT.

CDR3: CASSQGKKQPQHF. In nucleotides, the CDR3 is TGTGCCAGTAGCCAGGGGAAGAAGCAGCCCCAGCATTTT. V and J are TRBV19 and TRBJ1-5; possible D gene TRBD1, 6 bases. The CDR3 extends over 13 amino acids. CDR1 is LNHDA and CDR2 is SQIVND in the germline V gene (reference sequence). Trimming took 6 bases from V and 7 from J, leaving 13 bases between them.

The chain uses TRBV7-3 and TRBJ2-2; tentatively, D is TRBD2 (6 bases). The CDR3 runs 16 residues. The germline gives CDR1 SGHTA, CDR2 FQGTGA. V was shortened by 1 base and J by 6 bases, with 15 bases between the two germline ends. CDR3 loop: CASSLSPGLPAGELFF. The CDR3, as DNA: TGTGCCAGCAGCTTAAGCCCGGGACTTCCCGCCGGGGAGCTGTTTTTT.

This sequence joins TRBV19 and TRBJ2-7, with a tentative D call TRBD2 (5 bases). Germline CDR1 reads LNHDA; CDR2 reads SQIVND (reference sequence). The CDR3 length is 13 residues. With 8 bases removed from V and 0 bases from J, the gap between germline ends came to 11 bases. The CDR3 DNA is TGTGCCAGTGAATCTCGGGACTCCTACGAGCAGTACTTC. Protein product: CASESRDSYEQYF. The entire variable domain, with the rest obtained from reference TRBV19 and TRBJ2-7, is as follows: DGGITQSPKYLFRKEGQNVTLSCEQNLNHDAMYWYRQDPGQGLRLIYYSQIVNDFQKGDIAEGYSVSREKKESFPLTVTSAQKNPTAFYLCASESRDSYEQYFGPGTRLTVT.

The genes are TRBV5-1 and TRBJ2-7, with 14 bases that match TRBD2. Germline-derived CDR1 and CDR2 are SGHRS and YFSETQ. The CDR3 length is 18 residues. V lost 5 bases and J lost 0; bases outside the gene matches: 10. The CDR3 DNA reads TGCGCCAGCAGTTTAGGGACTAGCGGGAGTTTGGGCTCCTACGAGCAGTACTTC. It is translated as CASSLGTSGSLGSYEQYF.

The chain joins TRBV30 to TRBJ2-7; D is perhaps TRBD2 (6 bases). Germline assignment: CDR1 GTSNPN and CDR2 SVGIG (reference sequence). The V end was cut by 1 base, the J end by 3 bases, with 13 bases between. CDR3 length: 14 amino acids. The CDR3 bases are TGTGCCTGGAGTGCCGGGACTCTGAACTACGAGCAGTACTTC. This encodes CAWSAGTLNYEQYF.

The chain uses TRBV28 and TRBJ2-7; D is possibly TRBD1 (5 bases). From germline, CDR1 is MDHEN and CDR2 SYDVKM. V lost 7 bases to trimming and J lost 0 bases, with 13 bases between them. This CDR3 has 14 residues. In DNA, the CDR3 is TGTGCCAGCATAGACGGACACACCTCCTACGAGCAGTACTTC. Translating gives CASIDGHTSYEQYF.

This sequence joins TRBV10-3 and TRBJ2-7; no clear D gene. Germline-derived CDR1 and CDR2 are ENHRY and SYGVKD. The CDR3 length is 14 residues. V shed 0 bases and J shed 0 bases, with 6 bases lying between them. The CDR3 sequence is CAISESGSSYEQYF. CDR3 sequence (DNA): TGTGCCATCAGTGAGTCGGGCAGCTCCTACGAGCAGTACTTC.

This clone occurred once. V gene TRBV5-1 combines with J gene TRBJ2-2; 9 positions agree with TRBD1. The CDR3 loop spans 16 amino acids. CDR1 is SGHRS and CDR2 is YFSETQ in the germline V gene. J lost 0 bases, V lost 4 bases, and 4 bases had no gene match. The CDR3 protein is CASSATGGSNTGELFF. The DNA of the CDR3 is TGCGCCAGCAGCGCAACAGGGGGCTCGAACACCGGGGAGCTGTTTTTT.

This chain joins TRBV11-2 and TRBJ2-7, with TRBD2 matching over 12 bases. In germline, CDR1 is SGHAT, CDR2 FQNNGV. The V segment lost 4 bases and the J segment 6 bases; nucleotides outside the gene matches: 10. This CDR3 has 16 residues. CDR3 nucleotide sequence: TGTGCCAGCAGCTCCTTCGGGGCTAGCGGGAGGGGCGAGCAGTACTTC. It yields the protein CASSSFGASGRGEQYF.

The rearrangement links TRBV5-8 to TRBJ2-3, with 11 bases fitting TRBD2. Trimming cost V 0 bases and J 0 bases; bases outside gene matches: 9. The CDR3 length is 19 residues. The germline CDR1 and CDR2 sequences are SGHTS and YDEGEE. CDR3 nucleotides: TGTGCCAGCAGCTTGGAGCTAGCGGGAGGACCCACTAGCACAGATACGCAGTATTTT. This sequence encodes CASSLELAGGPTSTDTQYF. Supplemented by reference TRBV5-8 and TRBJ2-3, the full variable domain reads EAGVTQSPTHLIKTRGQQATLRCSPISGHTSVYWYQQALGLGLQFLLWYDEGEERNRGNFPPRFSGRQFPNYSSELNVNALELEDSALYLCASSLELAGGPTSTDTQYFGPGTRLTVL.

This chain connects TRBV5-4 to TRBJ1-2; weak D call: TRBD1 (6 bases). CDR1 is SGHNT and CDR2 is YYREEE in the germline V gene (reference sequence). Trimming shortened V by 0 bases and J by 6 bases, and 21 bases separated the two germline ends. CDR3 length: 17 amino acids. CDR3 region: CASSLAPGQYTANGYTF. CDR3 in DNA: TGTGCCAGCAGCTTGGCCCCCGGACAGTACACTGCCAATGGCTACACCTTC.

CDR3 residues: CASRTGQNYGYTF. DNA for the CDR3: TGTGCCAGCAGGACGGGACAGAACTATGGCTACACCTTC. V is TRBV28 and J is TRBJ1-2, with 7 bases aligning to TRBD1. In germline, CDR1 is MDHEN, CDR2 SYDVKM. J was trimmed by 2 bases and V by 6 bases; bases with no gene match: 3. The CDR3 sequence is 13 residues long.

This chain connects TRBV9 to TRBJ1-3; 8 bases match TRBD1. The junction had 6 bases not matched to a gene; V was cut back by 4 bases and J by 3 bases. CDR1 and CDR2 from the germline V gene are SGDLS and YYNGEE. The CDR3 totals 15 residues. The chain's CDR3 is CASSPDRAGGNTIYF. The CDR3 DNA reads as TGTGCCAGCAGCCCGGACAGGGCTGGTGGAAACACCATATATTTT.

This clone came up a few times. The chain is built from TRBV10-3 and TRBJ2-2, with 9 bases aligning to TRBD2. With V trimmed by 4 bases and J by 3 bases, 0 bases remained unmatched. Germline V gene lookup returns CDR1 ENHRY and CDR2 SYGVKD. This CDR3 is built from 14 residues. The CDR3: CAISGTSDTGELFF. For the CDR3, the DNA is TGTGCCATCAGTGGGACTAGCGACACCGGGGAGCTGTTTTTT.

This chain connects TRBV19 to TRBJ1-1; perhaps TRBD1 as D (5 bases). There are 13 residues in the CDR3. From germline, CDR1 is LNHDA and CDR2 SQIVND (reference sequence). The V end was cut by 3 bases, the J end by 3 bases, with 8 bases between. CDR3 protein: CASSIGGDTEAFF. DNA for the CDR3: TGTGCCAGTAGTATTGGGGGGGACACTGAAGCTTTCTTT.

This chain joins TRBV5-1 and TRBJ1-6; tentatively, D is TRBD1 (6 bases). CDR1 SGHRS and CDR2 YFSETQ come from the germline V gene. This CDR3 spans 14 amino acids. V lost 3 bases, J lost 7 bases, and 11 bases lay in between. DNA of the CDR3: TGCGCCAGCAGCTCACAGGGTGAGAATTCACCCCTCCACTTT. Its translation: CASSSQGENSPLHF.

The V call is TRBV7-2, the J call TRBJ2-1; 11 bases agree with TRBD2. Germline V gene lookup returns CDR1 SGHTA and CDR2 FQGNSA. The V and J ends lost 5 bases and 10 bases, in that order; junction bases with no gene match: 10. The CDR3 spans 15 residues. The CDR3 DNA follows: TGTGCCAGCAGCCTACTAGCGGGAGCGGTCGACGAGCAGTTCTTC. Its translation: CASSLLAGAVDEQFF.

The rearrangement joins TRBV5-1 to TRBJ1-4; D is undetermined. The germline V gene has CDR1 SGHRS and CDR2 YFSETQ. This CDR3 has 15 amino acids. V lost 0 bases to trimming and J lost 4 bases, with 10 bases between them. In DNA form, the CDR3 reads TGCGCCAGCAGCTTGGTAATTGGCGGTAATGAAAAACTGTTTTTT. Translating it yields CASSLVIGGNEKLFF. The full variable domain, with the rest looked up from reference TRBV5-1 and TRBJ1-4, is KAGVTQTPRYLIKTRGQQVTLSCSPISGHRSVSWYQQTPGQGLQFLFEYFSETQRNKGNFPGRFSGRQFSNSRSEMNVSTLELGDSALYLCASSLVIGGNEKLFFGSGTQLSVL.

This clone was observed once. V and J are TRBV10-1 and TRBJ2-3, with a possible D match to TRBD2 (7 bases). V gave up 2 bases and J gave up 1 base, with 13 bases separating them. CDR1 and CDR2 from the germline V gene are WNHNN and SYGVQD (reference sequence). The CDR3 loop spans 16 amino acids. The CDR3 DNA reads as TGCGCCAGCAGTGAGACGGGGGGCTCTCGCACAGATACGCAGTATTTT. It specifies CASSETGGSRTDTQYF.

This clone showed up just once. This chain links TRBV5-1 with TRBJ2-2, with 8 bases that match TRBD1. The J segment lost 7 bases and the V segment lost 3 bases, leaving 11 bases of the junction unmatched. The CDR3 covers 16 residues. CDR1 is SGHRS, CDR2 YFSETQ, per germline. CDR3 sequence: CASSYRGSVSLGELFF. CDR3 nucleotides: TGCGCCAGCAGCTACAGGGGGAGCGTGTCTCTCGGGGAGCTGTTTTTT.

This chain links TRBV18 with TRBJ2-2; 11 bases fit TRBD1. J gave up 2 bases and V 6 bases, and 5 bases lay outside the gene matches. Per the germline V gene, CDR1 is KGHSH and CDR2 is LQKENI. This CDR3 has 16 residues. CDR3 nucleotide sequence: TGTGCCAGCTCGGAGGGACAGGGGGTCAACACCGGGGAGCTGTTTTTT. Translated, it gives CASSEGQGVNTGELFF.

The chain joins TRBV28 to TRBJ2-1; a possible D gene is TRBD2 (5 bases). This CDR3 has 15 amino acids. The germline CDR1 and CDR2 sequences are MDHEN and SYDVKM. V lost 2 bases, J lost 5 bases, and 13 bases lay in between. This CDR3 is CASSLLASVNNEQFF. CDR3 bases: TGTGCCAGCAGTTTACTAGCCTCAGTGAACAATGAGCAGTTCTTC.

The rearrangement links TRBV29-1 to TRBJ1-2; 8 bases align to TRBD1. Germline-derived CDR1 and CDR2 are SQVTM and ANQGSEA. The CDR3 spans 12 residues. The CDR3 here is CRTGETNYGYTF. CDR3 bases: TGCAGGACAGGGGAGACTAACTATGGCTACACCTTC.